These 12 T cell receptor beta chains share one sample of origin, sequenced in a study of cytomegalovirus exposure and HLA in healthy donors. In the PCR, 60 Vbeta and 13 Jbeta primers were used. Method: immunoSEQ multiplex PCR; TCRdb's copy keeps in-frame clones and lacks some. The sample records 150,000 to 200,000 clones, 70% to 80% being singletons. The sample consisted of PBMCs. Every receptor here comes from a woman aged 50 to 65 in good health and CMV-seronegative.

The chain is built from TRBV2 and TRBJ1-3; TRBD1 matches at 10 bases. From germline, CDR1 is SNHLY and CDR2 FYNNEI. The CDR3 runs to 15 residues. With V trimmed by 6 bases and J by 2 bases, 4 bases remained unmatched. The CDR3 is CASRRQGAAGNTIYF. The CDR3 coding sequence is TGTGCCAGCAGGCGACAGGGGGCAGCTGGAAACACCATATATTTT.

V is TRBV7-2 and J is TRBJ2-7; 9 bases match TRBD1. With 7 bases clipped from V and 7 bases from J, the junction kept 11 bases outside the gene matches. CDR1 is SGHTA, CDR2 FQGNSA, per germline. This CDR3 is 14 amino acids long. CDR3 residues: CASTFSGQGWEQYF. In DNA, the CDR3 is TGTGCCAGCACCTTCTCGGGACAGGGCTGGGAGCAGTACTTC.

This chain connects TRBV27 to TRBJ2-2; D possibly corresponds to TRBD1 (5 bases). Germline-derived CDR1 and CDR2 are MNHEY and SMNVEV (reference sequence). Trimming left V 0 bases short and J 5 bases short, with 13 bases between. The CDR3 covers 16 residues. CDR3 nucleotides: TGTGCCAGCAGTTTATCGGGCAGGGTCCAAACCGGGGAGCTGTTTTTT. Translation gives CASSLSGRVQTGELFF.

The CDR3 DNA is TGCGCCAGCAGCTTCGGGACTAGCGGAGTTGGCCCACAGTTCTTC. Translated, it gives CASSFGTSGVGPQFF. The V and J genes are TRBV5-1 and TRBJ2-1; 11 bases are shared with TRBD2. The V and J ends lost 2 bases and 13 bases, in that order; junction bases with no gene match: 11. The CDR3 totals 15 residues. Per the germline V gene, CDR1 is SGHRS and CDR2 is YFSETQ.

This clone was detected only a few times. The CDR3 region has the DNA TGTGCCAGCAGTTTGGGACAGGGGGCAAATCAGCCCCAGCATTTT. Translated, it gives CASSLGQGANQPQHF. The chain has TRBV6-5 and TRBJ1-5; 12 bases fit TRBD1. Germline CDR1 reads MNHEY; CDR2 reads SVGAGI. This CDR3 contains 15 residues. Trimming cost V 4 bases and J 4 bases; bases outside gene matches: 2.

In this sample, this clone turned up a few times. This chain uses TRBV18 with TRBJ1-1; no reliable D call. The CDR3 has 16 residues. CDR1 is KGHSH, CDR2 LQKENI, per germline. The ends were cut back, 4 bases at V and 4 bases at J, with 19 bases in the middle. Written as DNA, the CDR3 is TGTGCCAGCTCACGGCGTACGGGGAGTAAGAGCACTGAAGCTTTCTTT. Its protein product is CASSRRTGSKSTEAFF.

This chain's CDR3 is CASSPGQGNTGELFF. The CDR3 DNA reads as TGTGCCAGCTCACCCGGACAGGGGAACACCGGGGAGCTGTTTTTT. The rearrangement links TRBV18 to TRBJ2-2; the match to TRBD1 covers 8 bases. Trimming took 3 bases from V and 1 from J; bases not matched to a gene: 1. The V gene's germline CDR1 is KGHSH and CDR2 LQKENI. The CDR3 totals 15 residues.

In this sample, this clone turned up a few times. V gene TRBV6-5 combines with J gene TRBJ1-5, with D perhaps matching TRBD1 (6 bases). CDR1 is MNHEY, CDR2 SVGAGI, per germline. V lost 4 bases to trimming and J lost 6 bases, with 13 bases between them. There are 14 residues in the CDR3. The CDR3 region is CASSSQGSSQPQHF. CDR3 in DNA: TGTGCCAGCAGTTCTCAGGGGTCATCTCAGCCCCAGCATTTT.

The rearrangement uses TRBV4-3 and TRBJ1-4; D gene ambiguous. This CDR3 region has 17 residues. Germline V gives CDR1 LGHNA, CDR2 YSLEER. Trimming took off 1 base at V and 0 bases at J, with 12 bases between the two ends. The CDR3 loop reads CASSQGAHQATNEKLFF. The CDR3 DNA reads TGCGCCAGCAGCCAAGGGGCCCACCAAGCAACTAATGAAAAACTGTTTTTT.

The gene calls are TRBV21-1 and TRBJ2-1; TRBD1, the table's D call, lacks a check against the DNA. TRBV21-1 is reported as a pseudogene. The CDR3 length is 16 residues. For the CDR3, the DNA is TGTGCCAGCAGGGCTAGGGGTGGGCATCCACCAAATGAGCAGTTCTTC. Translated: CASRARGGHPPNEQFF.

This clone was recorded only once. The chain links TRBV5-1 to TRBJ1-4; D uncertain. V dropped 0 bases and J dropped 0 bases, with 9 bases sitting between them. This CDR3 has 16 amino acids. Per germline, CDR1 SGHRS and CDR2 YFSETQ. CDR3 in DNA: TGCGCCAGCAGCTTGGTTCCCTCCGCAACTAATGAAAAACTGTTTTTT. Its protein product is CASSLVPSATNEKLFF.

This chain connects TRBV19 to TRBJ1-5, with no clear D. Trimming shortened V by 3 bases and J by 3 bases, and 15 bases separated the two germline ends. Germline V gives CDR1 LNHDA, CDR2 SQIVND (reference sequence). The CDR3 covers 16 residues. In DNA, the CDR3 is TGTGCCAGTAGTATTTATATCACCCGGGTCAATCAGCCCCAGCATTTT. Translation: CASSIYITRVNQPQHF.